Listed below are T cell receptor beta chains from one sample, sequenced in a study of CD8+ T cells in alopecia areata. TCRdb keeps only in-frame clones here, not all; method: immunoSEQ multiplex PCR. The sample has about 69,000 clones, approximately 61% seen once. The material sequenced was CD8+ T cells sorted from blood, taken at week 0. The receptors shown here come from a human donor with alopecia areata. The CDR3 runs from the conserved cysteine through the conserved F or W. The D gene is left open where the match is weak. Clone size, where shown, is once, few, many, or a class for clones that have expanded.

j_gene: TRBJ2-5; d_gene: TRBD1; v_gene: TRBV7-9; abundance: -; CDR3aa: CASSLAPRGIETQYF; CDR3nt: TGTGCCAGCAGCTTAGCGCCCAGGGGGATCGAGACCCAGTACTTC
j_gene: TRBJ2-7; d_gene: TRBD2; v_gene: TRBV30; abundance: few; CDR3aa: CAWSVSSGSYEQYF; CDR3nt: TGTGCCTGGAGTGTATCCAGCGGGAGTTACGAGCAGTACTTC
j_gene: TRBJ2-7; d_gene: TRBD1; v_gene: TRBV7-8; abundance: -; CDR3aa: CASRSTGGDFYEQYF; CDR3nt: TGTGCCAGCAGATCCACAGGGGGAGATTTCTACGAGCAGTACTTC
j_gene: TRBJ2-1; d_gene: -; v_gene: TRBV4-3; abundance: -; CDR3aa: CASSQGWRDLPNEQFF; CDR3nt: TGCGCCAGCAGCCAAGGTTGGCGGGACCTTCCCAATGAGCAGTTCTTC
j_gene: TRBJ2-1; d_gene: -; v_gene: TRBV19; abundance: -; CDR3aa: CASSIMSGVGDEQFF; CDR3nt: TGTGCCAGTAGTATTATGTCAGGGGTCGGGGATGAGCAGTTCTTC
j_gene: TRBJ2-3; d_gene: TRBD2; v_gene: TRBV5-4; abundance: -; CDR3aa: CASSRGTSGKTDTQYF; CDR3nt: TGTGCCAGCAGCAGGGGGACTAGCGGGAAGACAGATACGCAGTATTTT
j_gene: TRBJ2-1; d_gene: -; v_gene: TRBV4-3; abundance: once; CDR3aa: CASSQESGLLNEQFF; CDR3nt: TGCGCCAGCAGCCAAGAATCGGGACTCCTCAATGAGCAGTTCTTC
j_gene: TRBJ1-2; d_gene: TRBD1; v_gene: TRBV28; abundance: medium-sized; CDR3aa: CASSPLGQSYGYTF; CDR3nt: TGTGCCAGCAGTCCCCTGGGACAGAGCTATGGCTACACCTTC
j_gene: TRBJ1-5; d_gene: -; v_gene: TRBV15; abundance: few; CDR3aa: CATNARRDSNQPQHF; CDR3nt: TGTGCCACCAACGCACGACGGGACAGCAATCAGCCCCAGCATTTT
j_gene: TRBJ2-1; d_gene: -; v_gene: TRBV4-3; abundance: once; CDR3aa: CASSQLPGYNEQFF; CDR3nt: TGCGCCAGCAGCCAACTTCCGGGATACAATGAGCAGTTCTTC
j_gene: TRBJ2-1; d_gene: TRBD1; v_gene: TRBV29-1; abundance: -; CDR3aa: CSVPSDRGDYNEQFF; CDR3nt: TGCAGCGTTCCTAGCGACAGGGGGGACTACAATGAGCAGTTCTTC
j_gene: TRBJ2-1; d_gene: -; v_gene: TRBV29-1; abundance: -; CDR3aa: CSVNRAEDNEQFF; CDR3nt: TGCAGCGTTAATCGGGCGGAGGACAATGAGCAGTTCTTC
j_gene: TRBJ2-2; d_gene: TRBD1; v_gene: TRBV29-1; abundance: -; CDR3aa: CSAVTGDTGELFF; CDR3nt: TGCAGCGCTGTAACAGGGGACACCGGGGAGCTGTTTTTT
j_gene: TRBJ2-4; d_gene: -; v_gene: TRBV27; abundance: -; CDR3aa: CASSFGDIQYF; CDR3nt: TGTGCCAGCAGTTTTGGTGACATTCAGTACTTC
j_gene: TRBJ2-4; d_gene: -; v_gene: TRBV7-9; abundance: -; CDR3aa: CASSLNTNDPTPYF; CDR3nt: TGTGCCAGCTCGCTGAACACTAACGACCCGACCCCGTACTTC
j_gene: TRBJ2-7; d_gene: TRBD1; v_gene: TRBV5-1; abundance: few; CDR3aa: CASSAGTGYSLNLDEQYF; CDR3nt: TGCGCCAGCAGCGCGGGGACAGGGTACTCACTTAATCTGGACGAGCAGTACTTC
j_gene: TRBJ1-5; d_gene: -; v_gene: TRBV6-5; abundance: -; CDR3aa: CASSYSVLNQPQHF; CDR3nt: TGTGCCAGCAGTTACTCAGTACTCAATCAGCCCCAGCATTTT
j_gene: TRBJ2-1; d_gene: -; v_gene: TRBV7-2; abundance: once; CDR3aa: CASSLHPTGSYNEQFF; CDR3nt: TGTGCCAGCAGCTTACATCCCACGGGCTCCTACAATGAGCAGTTCTTC
j_gene: TRBJ2-5; d_gene: TRBD1; v_gene: TRBV5-1; abundance: -; CDR3aa: CASSQYDRGRETQYF; CDR3nt: TGCGCCAGCAGCCAATATGACAGGGGCAGAGAGACCCAGTACTTC
j_gene: TRBJ2-3; d_gene: -; v_gene: TRBV5-6; abundance: -; CDR3aa: CASSIDWSPDGDTQYF; CDR3nt: TGTGCCAGCAGCATTGACTGGAGCCCCGACGGAGATACGCAGTATTTT
j_gene: TRBJ1-2; d_gene: TRBD1; v_gene: TRBV5-1; abundance: -; CDR3aa: CASTGTGDGYTF; CDR3nt: TGCGCCAGTACCGGGACAGGGGATGGCTACACCTTC
j_gene: TRBJ1-2; d_gene: -; v_gene: TRBV29-1; abundance: once; CDR3aa: CSVDNYGYTF; CDR3nt: TGCAGCGTTGATAACTATGGCTACACCTTC
j_gene: TRBJ2-1; d_gene: -; v_gene: TRBV6-1; abundance: medium-sized; CDR3aa: CASSVRTEGYNEQFF; CDR3nt: TGTGCCAGCAGTGTGCGGACGGAGGGATACAATGAGCAGTTCTTC
j_gene: TRBJ2-7; d_gene: TRBD1; v_gene: TRBV13; abundance: -; CDR3aa: CASSSGTDREPYEQYF; CDR3nt: TGTGCCAGCAGCTCCGGGACGGACAGGGAACCGTACGAGCAGTACTTC
j_gene: TRBJ2-3; d_gene: -; v_gene: TRBV4-1; abundance: -; CDR3aa: CASSLDTSGLGVADTQYF; CDR3nt: TGCGCCAGCAGCCTCGACACCTCCGGACTGGGAGTAGCCGATACGCAGTATTTT
j_gene: TRBJ2-5; d_gene: -; v_gene: TRBV4-1; abundance: -; CDR3aa: CASSQETSPYQETQYF; CDR3nt: TGCGCCAGCAGCCAAGAAACTAGCCCATACCAAGAGACCCAGTACTTC
j_gene: TRBJ2-5; d_gene: -; v_gene: TRBV2; abundance: few; CDR3aa: CASSLIGLQETQYF; CDR3nt: TGTGCCAGCAGCTTAATTGGCCTCCAAGAGACCCAGTACTTC
j_gene: TRBJ2-7; d_gene: -; v_gene: TRBV29-1; abundance: few; CDR3aa: CSVGIAGGYEQYF; CDR3nt: TGCAGCGTTGGAATTGCCGGGGGCTACGAGCAGTACTTC
j_gene: TRBJ1-2; d_gene: -; v_gene: TRBV7-9; abundance: -; CDR3aa: CASSLGEQRHFYGYTF; CDR3nt: TGTGCCAGCAGCTTAGGGGAACAGCGTCATTTCTATGGCTACACCTTC
j_gene: TRBJ2-7; d_gene: TRBD2; v_gene: TRBV6-5; abundance: -; CDR3aa: CASNGLAGPPYEQYF; CDR3nt: TGTGCCAGCAACGGACTAGCGGGGCCTCCCTACGAGCAGTACTTC
j_gene: TRBJ2-3; d_gene: TRBD1; v_gene: TRBV29-1; abundance: -; CDR3aa: CSVEETGLVTDTQYF; CDR3nt: TGCAGCGTTGAAGAGACAGGGTTGGTTACAGATACGCAGTATTTT
j_gene: TRBJ2-7; d_gene: -; v_gene: TRBV28; abundance: -; CDR3aa: CASSHQTSSFSYEQYF; CDR3nt: TGTGCCAGCAGCCACCAAACTAGCTCTTTCTCCTACGAGCAGTACTTC
j_gene: TRBJ2-3; d_gene: -; v_gene: TRBV4-3; abundance: few; CDR3aa: CASSPKADVYTDTQYF; CDR3nt: TGCGCCAGCAGCCCAAAGGCTGACGTGTACACAGATACGCAGTATTTT
j_gene: TRBJ2-3; d_gene: -; v_gene: TRBV7-9; abundance: -; CDR3aa: CASSGDSAQGADTQYF; CDR3nt: TGTGCCAGCAGCGGCGACAGCGCACAAGGGGCAGATACGCAGTATTTT
j_gene: TRBJ1-2; d_gene: -; v_gene: TRBV27; abundance: few; CDR3aa: CASSSIPTWGRSYGYTF; CDR3nt: TGTGCCAGCAGTTCCATTCCAACTTGGGGCAGATCATATGGCTACACCTTC
j_gene: TRBJ2-5; d_gene: -; v_gene: TRBV5-1; abundance: few; CDR3aa: CASSLVLGPQETQYF; CDR3nt: TGCGCCAGCAGCTTGGTTTTGGGACCCCAAGAGACCCAGTACTTC
j_gene: TRBJ1-1; d_gene: -; v_gene: TRBV5-6; abundance: -; CDR3aa: CASSFRGGNTEAFF; CDR3nt: TGTGCCAGCAGCTTTCGGGGTGGGAACACTGAAGCTTTCTTT
j_gene: TRBJ1-5; d_gene: -; v_gene: TRBV5-6; abundance: -; CDR3aa: CASSLISAPNQPQHF; CDR3nt: TGTGCCAGCAGCTTGATCTCAGCGCCCAATCAGCCCCAGCATTTT
j_gene: TRBJ1-1; d_gene: -; v_gene: TRBV5-1; abundance: -; CDR3aa: CASRYLAVNTEAFF; CDR3nt: TGCGCCAGCAGGTACCTTGCAGTGAACACTGAAGCTTTCTTT
j_gene: TRBJ1-2; d_gene: -; v_gene: TRBV9; abundance: -; CDR3aa: CASSAGDGYTF; CDR3nt: TGTGCCAGCAGCGCCGGCGATGGCTACACCTTC
j_gene: TRBJ2-5; d_gene: -; v_gene: TRBV6-5; abundance: -; CDR3aa: CASSLTGGGLETQYF; CDR3nt: TGTGCCAGCAGCCTCACAGGGGGAGGGTTGGAGACCCAGTACTTC
j_gene: TRBJ2-5; d_gene: -; v_gene: TRBV29-1; abundance: -; CDR3aa: CSVEGETQYF; CDR3nt: TGCAGCGTTGAGGGGGAGACCCAGTACTTC
j_gene: TRBJ1-4; d_gene: -; v_gene: TRBV27; abundance: -; CDR3aa: CASSFGTVDELFF; CDR3nt: TGTGCCAGCAGTTTTGGGACGGTAGATGAACTGTTTTTT
j_gene: TRBJ2-3; d_gene: -; v_gene: TRBV9; abundance: -; CDR3aa: CASSVMGALDTQYF; CDR3nt: TGTGCCAGCAGCGTAATGGGGGCGTTAGATACGCAGTATTTT
j_gene: TRBJ2-2; d_gene: -; v_gene: TRBV29-1; abundance: few; CDR3aa: CSVGAQSGELFF; CDR3nt: TGCAGCGTTGGTGCCCAATCCGGGGAGCTGTTTTTT
j_gene: TRBJ2-7; d_gene: -; v_gene: TRBV13; abundance: -; CDR3aa: CASSFRGSGYEQYF; CDR3nt: TGTGCCAGCAGCTTCCGTGGTAGCGGCTACGAGCAGTACTTC
j_gene: TRBJ1-6; d_gene: TRBD1; v_gene: TRBV2; abundance: few; CDR3aa: CASSETGQGNSPLHF; CDR3nt: TGTGCCAGCAGTGAAACGGGACAGGGAAATTCACCCCTCCACTTT
j_gene: TRBJ2-7; d_gene: TRBD1; v_gene: TRBV7-9; abundance: many; CDR3aa: CASSSGTGSSYEQYF; CDR3nt: TGTGCCAGCAGCTCCGGGACAGGGAGCTCCTACGAGCAGTACTTC
j_gene: TRBJ2-7; d_gene: -; v_gene: TRBV29-1; abundance: few; CDR3aa: CSVEFGGHEQYF; CDR3nt: TGCAGCGTGGAGTTCGGGGGCCACGAGCAGTACTTC